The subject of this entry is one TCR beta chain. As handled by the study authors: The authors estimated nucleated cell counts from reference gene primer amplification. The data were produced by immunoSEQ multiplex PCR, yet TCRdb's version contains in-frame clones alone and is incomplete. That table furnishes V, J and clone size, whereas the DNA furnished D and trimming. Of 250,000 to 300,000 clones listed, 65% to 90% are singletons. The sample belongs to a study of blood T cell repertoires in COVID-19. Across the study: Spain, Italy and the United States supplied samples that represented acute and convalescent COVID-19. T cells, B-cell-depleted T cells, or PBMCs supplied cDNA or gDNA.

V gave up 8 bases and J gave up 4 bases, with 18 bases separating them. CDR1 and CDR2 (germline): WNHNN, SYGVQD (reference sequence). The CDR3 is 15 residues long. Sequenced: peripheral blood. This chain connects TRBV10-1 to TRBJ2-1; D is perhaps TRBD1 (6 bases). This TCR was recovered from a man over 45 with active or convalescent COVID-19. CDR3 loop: CASSNRDGRYNEQFF. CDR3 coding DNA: TGCGCCAGCTCCAACAGGGATGGTCGTTACAATGAGCAGTTCTTC.